The clone carrying this TCR beta chain has only a few counts. Original analysis: For nucleated cells, counts were estimated from reference gene primer amplification. Repertoires were generated with immunoSEQ multiplex PCR, while TCRdb's copy carries only in-frame clones and drops some. That table is the source of V, J and clone size, and D and trimming were worked out from the DNA. Counted here are some 100,000 clones, 84% occurring once; the ten biggest clones make up about 6.6%. The data originate from a study of blood T cell repertoires in COVID-19. Study background: The samples span acute and convalescent COVID-19 from the United States, Italy and Spain. From T cells, B-cell-depleted T cells, or PBMCs came the material, which was cDNA or gDNA.

V was clipped by 4 bases and J by 11 bases, with 21 bases between them. The germline V gene has CDR1 SGHRS and CDR2 YFSETQ. The CDR3 is 14 amino acids. The material sequenced was peripheral blood. This TCR was sampled from a woman in her forties or fifties with acute or convalescent COVID-19. J is TRBJ1-2 and V is TRBV5-1; tentatively, D is TRBD1 (5 bases). The chain's CDR3 is CASSMGRQGGEYTF. The CDR3 DNA reads as TGCGCCAGCAGCATGGGACGGCAAGGTGGAGAGTACACCTTC. The full variable domain, rest sourced from reference TRBV5-1 and TRBJ1-2, is KAGVTQTPRYLIKTRGQQVTLSCSPISGHRSVSWYQQTPGQGLQFLFEYFSETQRNKGNFPGRFSGRQFSNSRSEMNVSTLELGDSALYLCASSMGRQGGEYTFGSGTRLTVV.